This TCR beta chain was captured in a study of CD8+ T cells in alopecia areata. Peripheral blood and lesional scalp punch biopsies came from alopecia areata patients. PBMCs, the starting material, were the source of sorted CD4+ and CD8+ T cells. As regards this clone: Its target is not known.

V trimming: 5 bases; J trimming: 1 base; junction bases outside the gene matches: 1. CDR3 length: 13 residues. Looked up from germline, CDR1 is SEHNR and CDR2 is FQNEAQ (reference sequence). Following RNA extraction, reverse transcription yielded cDNA that acted as the sequencing template. Here immunoSEQ multiplex PCR was the method, and the copy in TCRdb shows in-frame clones only, minus some. Altogether approximately 29,000 clones are present, roughly 80% being singletons, with the ten largest covering around 19%. The study's findings and limits: Sharing of TCRs across patients appeared less clear than in mice, possibly for HLA-related reasons. Normal scalp showed lower clonality than lesional scalp, especially alopecia totalis/universalis.

The sequence came from a human donor with alopecia areata. The chain has TRBV7-9 and TRBJ1-1; 7 bases agree with TRBD1. Sequencing input: NKG2D-low CD8+ T cells sorted from blood. The CDR3 here is CASSRTGNTEAFF. The CDR3 DNA is TGTGCCAGCAGCCGGACAGGGAACACTGAAGCTTTCTTT.